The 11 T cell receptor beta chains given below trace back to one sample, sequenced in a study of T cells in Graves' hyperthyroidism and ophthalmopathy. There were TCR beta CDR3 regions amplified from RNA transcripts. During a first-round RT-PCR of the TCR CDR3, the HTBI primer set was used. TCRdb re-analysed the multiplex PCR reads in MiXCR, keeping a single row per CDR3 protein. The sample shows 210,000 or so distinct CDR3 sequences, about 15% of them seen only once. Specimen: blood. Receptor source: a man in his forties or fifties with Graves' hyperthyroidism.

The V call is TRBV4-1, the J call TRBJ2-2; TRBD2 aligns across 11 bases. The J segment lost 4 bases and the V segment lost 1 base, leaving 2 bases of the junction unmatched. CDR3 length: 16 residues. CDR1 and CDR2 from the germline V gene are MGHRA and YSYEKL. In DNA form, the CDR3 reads TGCGCCAGCAGCCAAGTACTAGCGGGAGTCACCGGGGAGCTGTTTTTT. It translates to CASSQVLAGVTGELFF.

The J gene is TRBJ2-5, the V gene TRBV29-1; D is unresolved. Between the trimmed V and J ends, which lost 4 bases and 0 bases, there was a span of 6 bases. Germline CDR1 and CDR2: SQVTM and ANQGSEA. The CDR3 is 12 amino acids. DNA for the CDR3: TGCAGCGTTGGTGCAAACCAAGAGACCCAGTACTTC. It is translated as CSVGANQETQYF.

The CDR3 loop reads CASIMNREVTDTQYF. The CDR3 DNA reads as TGTGCCAGCATTATGAACAGGGAAGTAACAGATACGCAGTATTTT. V usage is TRBV28 and J usage is TRBJ2-3; D may be TRBD1 (6 bases). There are 15 residues in the CDR3. Germline V gene data show CDR1 as MDHEN and CDR2 as SYDVKM. The ends were cut back, 7 bases at V and 3 bases at J, with 17 bases in the middle.

The DNA for the CDR3 is TGCAGTGCCCCGGTCTGGAACAATGAGCAGTTCTTC. The encoded protein is CSAPVWNNEQFF. V and J are TRBV20-1 and TRBJ2-1; D ambiguous. V shed 6 bases and J shed 5 bases, with 11 bases lying between them. The germline V gene encodes CDR1 DFQATT and CDR2 SNEGSKA (reference sequence). This CDR3 is 12 amino acids long.

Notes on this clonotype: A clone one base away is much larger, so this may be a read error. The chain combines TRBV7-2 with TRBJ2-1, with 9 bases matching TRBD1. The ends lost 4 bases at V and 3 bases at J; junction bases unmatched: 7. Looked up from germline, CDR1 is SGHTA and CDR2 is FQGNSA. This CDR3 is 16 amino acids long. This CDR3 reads CASSSGADRGYNEQFF. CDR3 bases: TGTGCCAGCAGCTCGGGCGCGGACAGGGGCTACAATGAGCAGTTCTTC.

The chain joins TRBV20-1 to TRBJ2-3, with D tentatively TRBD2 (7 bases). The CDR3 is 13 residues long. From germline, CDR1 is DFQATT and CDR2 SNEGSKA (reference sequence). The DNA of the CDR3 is TGCGCTGGGGGGAAGGGGGGGGGGGATACGCAGTATTTT. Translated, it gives CAGGKGGGDTQYF.

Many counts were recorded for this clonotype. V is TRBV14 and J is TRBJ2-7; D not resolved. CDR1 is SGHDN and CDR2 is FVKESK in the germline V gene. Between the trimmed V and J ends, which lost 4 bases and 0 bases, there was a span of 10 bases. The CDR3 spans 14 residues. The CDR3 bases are TGTGCCAGCAGCCCAATCTTTAGCTCCTACGAGCAGTACTTC. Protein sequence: CASSPIFSSYEQYF.

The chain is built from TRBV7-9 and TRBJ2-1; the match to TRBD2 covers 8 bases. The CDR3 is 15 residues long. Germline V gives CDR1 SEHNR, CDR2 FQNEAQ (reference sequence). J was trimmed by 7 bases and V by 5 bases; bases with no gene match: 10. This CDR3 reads CASSPQSGRGNEQFF. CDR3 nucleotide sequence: TGTGCCAGCAGCCCCCAGAGCGGGAGAGGAAATGAGCAGTTCTTC.

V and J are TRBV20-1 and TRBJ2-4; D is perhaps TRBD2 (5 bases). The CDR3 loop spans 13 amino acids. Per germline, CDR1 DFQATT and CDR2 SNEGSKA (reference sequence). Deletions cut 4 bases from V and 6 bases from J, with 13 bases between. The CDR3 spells CSANEGSANIQYF. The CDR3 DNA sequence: TGCAGTGCTAATGAGGGATCCGCAAACATTCAGTACTTC.

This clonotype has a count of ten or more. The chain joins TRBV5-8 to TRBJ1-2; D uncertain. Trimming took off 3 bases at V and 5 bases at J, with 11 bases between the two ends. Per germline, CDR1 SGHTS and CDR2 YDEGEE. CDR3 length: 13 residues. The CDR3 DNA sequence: TGTGCCAGCAGCTACGACGTTGGGTATGGCTACACCTTC. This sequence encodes CASSYDVGYGYTF.

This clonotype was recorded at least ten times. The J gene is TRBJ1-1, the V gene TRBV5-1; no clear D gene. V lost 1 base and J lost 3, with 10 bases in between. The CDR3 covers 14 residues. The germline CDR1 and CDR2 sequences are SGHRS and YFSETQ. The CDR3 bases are TGCGCCAGCAGCTTGTATGGGGATGACACTGAAGCTTTCTTT. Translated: CASSLYGDDTEAFF.